Following are 23 T cell receptor beta chains from one sample sequenced in a study of blood T cells in healthy people across ages. Primed by a sample-barcoded 5' primer and a J-beta primer mix, a second PCR proceeded for about 7 to 11 cycles. In TCRdb, the 5' RACE reads were re-called with MiXCR into one record per CDR3 protein. The table includes roughly 1.5 million distinct CDR3 sequences, approximately 43% detected once. The sequencing input was blood. Every receptor here comes from a woman aged 18-35 years in good health.

This clonotype was seen a few times. This rearrangement joins TRBV10-3 to TRBJ2-7; 8 bases map to TRBD2. V shed 3 bases, J shed 3 bases, and the junction held 4 bases outside the gene matches. Germline CDR1 ENHRY, CDR2 SYGVKD. The CDR3 has 14 amino acids. DNA for the CDR3: TGTGCCATCAGTGACCTCGGGAGGGTCTACGAGCAGTACTTC. Protein: CAISDLGRVYEQYF.

This chain joins TRBV6-6 and TRBJ1-2; no firm D call. V shed 7 bases and J shed 2 bases, with 20 bases lying between them. Germline V CDR1 and CDR2: MNHNY, SVGAGI (reference sequence). The CDR3 contains 16 residues. The CDR3, as DNA: TGTGCCAGCACCCCTGGCGAGGCCCTTAGAAACTATGGCTACACCTTC. Its protein is CASTPGEALRNYGYTF.

In this sample, this clonotype turned up once. V usage is TRBV28 and J usage is TRBJ2-3, with TRBD2 matching 8 bases. With 8 bases clipped from V and 4 bases from J, the junction kept 11 bases outside the gene matches. CDR3 length: 15 residues. Germline CDR1 and CDR2: MDHEN and SYDVKM. In nucleotides, the CDR3 is TGTGCCAGCCAGAGGCCGGGAGGGGTCGCAGATACGCAGTATTTT. It codes for CASQRPGGVADTQYF.

The rearrangement joins TRBV21-1 to TRBJ2-1; the D call in the table, TRBD2, was not verified against the DNA. TRBJ2-7 explains the end of the DNA better; the J call may be wrong. TRBV21-1 is assigned pseudogene status. CDR3 length equals 15 residues. The CDR3: CTSSESRWKGHEQYF. The CDR3 DNA reads TGTACCAGCAGCGAATCCCGATGGAAGGGCCACGAGCAGTACTTC.

The chain has TRBV21-1 and TRBJ1-2; no check of the table's D call, TRBD1, against the DNA was made. TRBV21-1 is deemed a pseudogene. CDR3 length: 14 amino acids. CDR3 amino acids: CASTIRGRFDGYTF. CDR3 nucleotides: TGTGCCAGCACCATCAGGGGGCGCTTTGATGGCTACACCTTC.

This clonotype appeared a few times. The chain recombines TRBV5-1 with TRBJ2-7, with 7 bases matching TRBD2. The junction had 6 bases not matched to a gene; V was cut back by 5 bases and J by 7 bases. This CDR3 spans 12 amino acids. Germline V gene lookup returns CDR1 SGHRS and CDR2 YFSETQ. CDR3 residues: CASRGLFFEQYF. CDR3 coding DNA: TGCGCCAGCAGGGGACTATTCTTTGAGCAGTACTTC.

The chain employs TRBV4-1 and TRBJ2-1; TRBD2 is a possible D gene (6 bases). The germline CDR1 and CDR2 sequences are MGHRA and YSYEKL. The CDR3 spans 17 residues. V was clipped by 0 bases and J by 0 bases, with 12 bases between them. The CDR3 coding sequence is TGCGCCAGCAGCCAAGATATGGCGGGAAGCTCCTACAATGAGCAGTTCTTC. Its protein product is CASSQDMAGSSYNEQFF.

The rearrangement links TRBV20-1 to TRBJ2-7; no definite D call. The V gene's germline CDR1 is DFQATT and CDR2 SNEGSKA (reference sequence). Trimming left V 7 bases short and J 2 bases short, with 12 bases between. The CDR3 extends over 12 amino acids. The CDR3 loop reads CSVPDGTYEQYF. As DNA, the CDR3 is TGCAGTGTTCCCGACGGTACCTACGAGCAGTACTTC.

This clonotype was detected a few times. CDR3 in amino acids: CASSESGSRNQPQHF. CDR3 coding DNA: TGCGCCAGCAGTGAGTCAGGGTCTCGCAATCAGCCCCAGCATTTT. The J gene is TRBJ1-5, the V gene TRBV10-2; no definite D call. The V gene's germline CDR1 is WSHSY and CDR2 SAAADI. The CDR3 extends over 15 amino acids. Trimming cost V 0 bases and J 2 bases, with 8 bases left between them.

This clonotype was picked up a small number of times. The gene calls are TRBV6-5 and TRBJ1-4; TRBD1 is a possible D gene (5 bases). V lost 0 bases, J lost 8 bases, and 13 bases lay in between. This CDR3 is built from 15 residues. Germline CDR1 MNHEY, CDR2 SVGAGI. CDR3 sequence: CASSYSTGGREKLFF. As DNA, the CDR3 is TGTGCCAGCAGTTACTCGACCGGGGGACGGGAAAAACTGTTTTTT.

This clonotype was counted a few times. The chain carries TRBV5-1 and TRBJ2-1, with no clear D. CDR3 length: 13 residues. Germline V gene data show CDR1 as SGHRS and CDR2 as YFSETQ. Trimming removed 2 bases at V and 7 bases at J, with 10 bases between. CDR3 sequence: CASSFYDRNEQFF. The CDR3 nucleotides are TGCGCCAGCAGCTTCTATGACCGAAATGAGCAGTTCTTC. The full variable domain, its missing parts supplied by reference TRBV5-1 and TRBJ2-1, is KAGVTQTPRYLIKTRGQQVTLSCSPISGHRSVSWYQQTPGQGLQFLFEYFSETQRNKGNFPGRFSGRQFSNSRSEMNVSTLELGDSALYLCASSFYDRNEQFFGPGTRLTVL.

The chain joins TRBV6-2 or TRBV6-3 to TRBJ2-7; D unresolved. Deletions cut 4 bases from V and 3 bases from J, with 16 bases between. Germline values: CDR1 MNHEY, CDR2 SVGEGT. This CDR3 comprises 15 residues. The CDR3 DNA reads TGTGCCAGCAGTTTCGGCTACCTCTTTGACTACGAGCAGTACTTC. This codes for CASSFGYLFDYEQYF.

V and J are TRBV7-9 and TRBJ2-7; 8 bases match TRBD1. CDR3 length: 15 residues. Germline CDR1 SEHNR, CDR2 FQNEAQ (reference sequence). Losses at the gene ends were 5 bases for V and 2 bases for J; bases not matched to a gene: 8. This CDR3 is CASSPWTGNPYEQYF. The DNA of the CDR3 is TGTGCCAGCAGCCCGTGGACAGGGAACCCCTACGAGCAGTACTTC.

The chain combines TRBV18 with TRBJ2-2; D may be TRBD2 (5 bases). Germline CDR1 reads KGHSH; CDR2 reads LQKENI. This CDR3 region has 15 residues. The V end was cut by 5 bases, the J end by 0 bases, with 10 bases between. DNA of the CDR3: TGTGCCAGCTCAGTGGGAGAGGCGAACACCGGGGAGCTGTTTTTT. Protein: CASSVGEANTGELFF.

The sample holds many counts of this clonotype. The genes are TRBV10-3 and TRBJ2-7; 7 bases fit TRBD1. V lost 6 bases to trimming and J lost 4 bases; unmatched junction nucleotides: 6. Germline assignment: CDR1 ENHRY and CDR2 SYGVKD. The CDR3 is 13 residues long. The DNA of the CDR3 is TGTGCCATCAGACGGACAGGAGATTACGAGCAGTACTTC. Translated: CAIRRTGDYEQYF.

This chain links TRBV12-3 or TRBV12-4 with TRBJ1-1, with D tentatively TRBD1 (5 bases). This CDR3 is 15 amino acids long. V shed 8 bases and J shed 5 bases, with 21 bases lying between them. DNA for the CDR3: TGTGCCAGCCGCCCAAAGGGGAGGGTTAGGACTGAAGCTTTCTTT. Protein: CASRPKGRVRTEAFF.

This clonotype came up a few times. The chain combines TRBV28 with TRBJ2-3; 7 bases agree with TRBD1. This CDR3 region has 15 residues. From germline, CDR1 is MDHEN and CDR2 SYDVKM. V shed 5 bases and J 2 bases; nucleotides not matched to a gene: 7. The CDR3 DNA follows: TGTGCCAGCAGTACCCGGGACAGAAACACAGATACGCAGTATTTT. Protein product: CASSTRDRNTDTQYF.

This rearrangement joins TRBV7-9 to TRBJ1-6, with no clear D. Germline-derived CDR1 and CDR2 are SEHNR and FQNEAQ (reference sequence). The CDR3 loop spans 12 amino acids. Trimming removed 3 bases at V and 7 bases at J, with 4 bases between. CDR3: CASSFMNSPLHF. The CDR3 coding sequence is TGTGCCAGCAGCTTCATGAATTCACCCCTCCACTTT.

The gene calls are TRBV4-3 and TRBJ2-2; D is undetermined. Germline V gives CDR1 LGHNA, CDR2 YSLEER. V lost 1 base to trimming and J lost 1 base, with 13 bases between them. The length of the CDR3 is 17 residues. The CDR3 sequence is CASSQGWRHQNTGELFF. As DNA, the CDR3 is TGCGCCAGCAGCCAAGGTTGGCGGCACCAGAACACCGGGGAGCTGTTTTTT.

The chain employs TRBV7-2 and TRBJ2-1, with TRBD1 matching over 7 bases. Germline assignment: CDR1 SGHTA and CDR2 FQGNSA. The V and J ends lost 2 bases and 2 bases, in that order; junction bases with no gene match: 6. There are 16 residues in the CDR3. CDR3 nucleotide sequence: TGTGCCAGCAGCTTACAGTTCAGGGGGACCTACAATGAGCAGTTCTTC. Its protein product is CASSLQFRGTYNEQFF.

V is TRBV27 and J is TRBJ1-2, with 9 nucleotides matching TRBD1. Per germline, CDR1 MNHEY and CDR2 SMNVEV (reference sequence). Trimming at V came to 8 bases and at J to 6 bases, leaving 13 bases not matched to a gene. The CDR3 sequence is 15 residues long. CDR3 region: CASGSTGGVFDGYTF. The CDR3 nucleotides read TGTGCCAGCGGGTCGACAGGGGGAGTGTTCGATGGCTACACCTTC.

The chain recombines TRBV3-1 with TRBJ2-1, with 7 bases that match TRBD2. The closer fit of TRBJ2-7 to the DNA end suggests the J call may be wrong. Germline values: CDR1 LGHDT, CDR2 YNNKEL (reference sequence). This CDR3 has 16 residues. The CDR3 DNA follows: TGTGCCAGCAGCCACCTCGGGGGGAGCTCCTACAATGAGCAGTACTTC. Translated, it gives CASSHLGGSSYNEQYF.

This sequence joins TRBV29-1 and TRBJ1-1; D is uncertain. The V gene lost 2 bases and the J gene lost 1 base, with 11 bases spanning the gap. The CDR3 is 14 amino acids. CDR1 SQVTM and CDR2 ANQGSEA come from the germline V gene. CDR3 in DNA: TGCAGCGTTGAACTCTGGAAGTCGAACACTGAAGCTTTCTTT. Protein sequence: CSVELWKSNTEAFF.